The entry below describes one T cell receptor (beta chain). The antigen is unknown. There are 11 residues in the CDR3. V lost 1 base to trimming and J lost 9 bases, with 6 bases between them. Germline V gene lookup returns CDR1 MNHNS and CDR2 SASEGT. The sample belongs to a study of cytomegalovirus exposure and HLA in healthy donors. Study findings and constraints: A later analysis linked a missense DCLRE1C variant to TCR beta V- and J-gene trimming.

A multiplex PCR was run with 60 Vbeta primers and 13 Jbeta primers. Data came from immunoSEQ multiplex PCR; TCRdb stores just in-frame clones and leaves some out. Among 80,000 to 100,000 clones listed, over 55% were seen once. The TCR originated in a woman aged 18-29 years in good health and CMV-seropositive. The chain employs TRBV6-1 and TRBJ1-2; D is undetermined. Sequencing input: PBMCs. The CDR3 nucleotides are TGTGCCAGCAGTGAAGGAGTTAGCTACACCTTC. Protein: CASSEGVSYTF.